One sample yielded the 14 T cell receptor beta chains listed below, sequenced in a study of shared clonotypes between healthy human individuals. Some clones are missing from TCRdb's copy, which holds only in-frame ones; the method was immunoSEQ multiplex PCR. The sample has about 460,000 clones; approximately 80% are singletons. Sequenced sample: PBMCs. Every receptor here comes from a woman between 35 and 50 years old in good health. Some clones in this sample may be carry-over from other donors' samples.

The rearrangement uses TRBV28 and TRBJ1-2; D not resolved. V lost 4 bases and J lost 1, with 19 bases in between. Per germline, CDR1 MDHEN and CDR2 SYDVKM. The CDR3 spans 17 residues. CDR3 residues: CASSSPPQATSNYGYTF. Written as DNA, the CDR3 is TGTGCCAGCAGTTCCCCGCCTCAGGCAACGAGTAACTATGGCTACACCTTC.

The gene calls are TRBV7-7 and TRBJ2-7, with 7 bases matching TRBD2. V was pared by 4 bases and J by 5 bases, with 5 bases of the junction left unmatched. The length of the CDR3 is 13 residues. Looked up from germline, CDR1 is SSHAT and CDR2 is FNYEAQ (reference sequence). The CDR3 nucleotides are TGTGCCAGCAGCTCTAGACTAGCAGACGAGCAGTACTTC. Translation: CASSSRLADEQYF.

This clone has a handful of counts. The chain is built from TRBV25-1 and TRBJ2-7, with D possibly called TRBD1 or TRBD2 (5 bases each). Trimming left V 6 bases short and J 5 bases short, with 11 bases between. CDR1 is MGHDK, CDR2 SYGVNS, per germline. The CDR3 totals 12 residues. DNA for the CDR3: TGTGCCAGCAGCAGGGAGTCGGACGAGCAGTACTTC. This translates into CASSRESDEQYF.

A note on this clone: Other nucleotide sequences from this sample produce the same CDR3. The chain recombines TRBV5-4 with TRBJ1-4; a weak D match, TRBD1 (5 bases). Deletions cut 2 bases from V and 5 bases from J, with 7 bases between. CDR1 is SGHNT and CDR2 is YYREEE in the germline V gene (reference sequence). There are 13 residues in the CDR3. The CDR3 bases are TGTGCCAGCAGCTTAGCAGGGAATGAAAAACTGTTTTTT. This encodes CASSLAGNEKLFF.

The rearrangement links TRBV4-2 to TRBJ1-6, with D unresolved. CDR1 and CDR2 (germline): LGHNA, YNFKEQ. CDR3 length: 14 residues. Trimming removed 1 base at V and 7 bases at J, with 8 bases between. CDR3 sequence reads: CASSQGFPNSPLHF. Written as DNA, the CDR3 is TGTGCCAGCAGCCAAGGATTTCCGAATTCACCCCTCCACTTT.

The J gene is TRBJ2-5, the V gene TRBV7-9; TRBD1 aligns across 7 bases. The DNA end lines up better with TRBJ2-7; the J call may be wrong. CDR1 SEHNR and CDR2 FQNEAQ come from the germline V gene (reference sequence). This CDR3 region has 14 residues. CDR3: CASSLGTVTYEQYF. The CDR3 bases are TGTGCCAGCAGCTTGGGGACAGTAACCTACGAGCAGTACTTC.

The chain uses TRBV9 and TRBJ2-6; unclear D gene. The CDR3 sequence is 13 residues long. CDR1 is SGDLS, CDR2 YYNGEE, per germline. Trimming stripped 6 bases from V and 0 bases from J, with 4 bases between. The CDR3 sequence is CASKTSGANVLTF. The DNA of the CDR3 is TGTGCCAGCAAGACCTCTGGGGCCAACGTCCTGACTTTC.

J is TRBJ1-5 and V is TRBV9; 10 bases agree with TRBD1. CDR1 SGDLS and CDR2 YYNGEE come from the germline V gene. The CDR3 totals 15 residues. V lost 3 bases, J lost 5 bases, and 5 bases stayed unmatched. The chain's CDR3 is CASSASGTGDQPQHF. CDR3 coding DNA: TGTGCCAGCAGCGCCAGCGGGACAGGGGATCAGCCCCAGCATTTT.

The V gene is TRBV6-5, the J gene TRBJ2-7, with D possibly being TRBD2 (5 bases). Germline assignment: CDR1 MNHEY and CDR2 SVGAGI. V was trimmed by 2 bases and J by 1 base, leaving 12 bases between them. The CDR3 spans 15 residues. CDR3: CASSYRARESYEQYF. The CDR3 nucleotides read TGTGCCAGCAGTTACCGCGCTAGGGAGTCCTACGAGCAGTACTTC.

As for this clone: This sequence may be a read error, since a much larger clone differs from it by one base. This sequence joins TRBV29-1 and TRBJ1-1; TRBD1 is a possible D gene (5 bases). From germline, CDR1 is SQVTM and CDR2 ANQGSEA. CDR3 length: 15 amino acids. CDR3 DNA sequence: TGCAGCGTGAGGGCAGGATGGGGGATGAACACTGAAGCTCTCTTT. It specifies CSVRAGWGMNTEALF.

The V and J genes are TRBV11-1 and TRBJ2-1; perhaps TRBD1 as D (5 bases). Trimming cost V 4 bases and J 8 bases, with 15 bases left between them. From germline, CDR1 is SGHAT and CDR2 FQDESV (reference sequence). There are 14 residues in the CDR3. The CDR3 loop reads CASSWGPDADEQFF. The CDR3 region has the DNA TGTGCCAGCAGCTGGGGCCCCGACGCCGATGAGCAGTTCTTC.

This chain links TRBV6-1 with TRBJ2-7; 7 nucleotides align to TRBD2. The V gene's germline CDR1 is MNHNS and CDR2 SASEGT. V lost 3 bases to trimming and J lost 2 bases; unmatched junction nucleotides: 7. The CDR3 sequence is 15 residues long. CDR3 amino acids: CASSDAAGPPYEQYF. CDR3 bases: TGTGCCAGCAGTGATGCAGCGGGACCCCCCTACGAGCAGTACTTC.

The chain is built from TRBV19 and TRBJ1-1; D ambiguous. With 5 bases removed from V and 0 bases from J, the gap between germline ends came to 13 bases. Per the germline V gene, CDR1 is LNHDA and CDR2 is SQIVND (reference sequence). The CDR3 is 15 amino acids. Here the CDR3 reads CASSPRPSLNTEAFF. The CDR3 nucleotides are TGTGCCAGTAGTCCCCGGCCGTCCTTGAACACTGAAGCTTTCTTT.

The chain combines TRBV28 with TRBJ2-1; tentative D call: TRBD1 (6 bases). V lost 6 bases and J lost 0, with 12 bases in between. The CDR3 runs to 15 residues. CDR1 is MDHEN, CDR2 SYDVKM, per germline. CDR3 region: CASRTTGLSYNEQFF. The CDR3 DNA follows: TGTGCCAGCAGAACCACAGGGCTCTCCTACAATGAGCAGTTCTTC.